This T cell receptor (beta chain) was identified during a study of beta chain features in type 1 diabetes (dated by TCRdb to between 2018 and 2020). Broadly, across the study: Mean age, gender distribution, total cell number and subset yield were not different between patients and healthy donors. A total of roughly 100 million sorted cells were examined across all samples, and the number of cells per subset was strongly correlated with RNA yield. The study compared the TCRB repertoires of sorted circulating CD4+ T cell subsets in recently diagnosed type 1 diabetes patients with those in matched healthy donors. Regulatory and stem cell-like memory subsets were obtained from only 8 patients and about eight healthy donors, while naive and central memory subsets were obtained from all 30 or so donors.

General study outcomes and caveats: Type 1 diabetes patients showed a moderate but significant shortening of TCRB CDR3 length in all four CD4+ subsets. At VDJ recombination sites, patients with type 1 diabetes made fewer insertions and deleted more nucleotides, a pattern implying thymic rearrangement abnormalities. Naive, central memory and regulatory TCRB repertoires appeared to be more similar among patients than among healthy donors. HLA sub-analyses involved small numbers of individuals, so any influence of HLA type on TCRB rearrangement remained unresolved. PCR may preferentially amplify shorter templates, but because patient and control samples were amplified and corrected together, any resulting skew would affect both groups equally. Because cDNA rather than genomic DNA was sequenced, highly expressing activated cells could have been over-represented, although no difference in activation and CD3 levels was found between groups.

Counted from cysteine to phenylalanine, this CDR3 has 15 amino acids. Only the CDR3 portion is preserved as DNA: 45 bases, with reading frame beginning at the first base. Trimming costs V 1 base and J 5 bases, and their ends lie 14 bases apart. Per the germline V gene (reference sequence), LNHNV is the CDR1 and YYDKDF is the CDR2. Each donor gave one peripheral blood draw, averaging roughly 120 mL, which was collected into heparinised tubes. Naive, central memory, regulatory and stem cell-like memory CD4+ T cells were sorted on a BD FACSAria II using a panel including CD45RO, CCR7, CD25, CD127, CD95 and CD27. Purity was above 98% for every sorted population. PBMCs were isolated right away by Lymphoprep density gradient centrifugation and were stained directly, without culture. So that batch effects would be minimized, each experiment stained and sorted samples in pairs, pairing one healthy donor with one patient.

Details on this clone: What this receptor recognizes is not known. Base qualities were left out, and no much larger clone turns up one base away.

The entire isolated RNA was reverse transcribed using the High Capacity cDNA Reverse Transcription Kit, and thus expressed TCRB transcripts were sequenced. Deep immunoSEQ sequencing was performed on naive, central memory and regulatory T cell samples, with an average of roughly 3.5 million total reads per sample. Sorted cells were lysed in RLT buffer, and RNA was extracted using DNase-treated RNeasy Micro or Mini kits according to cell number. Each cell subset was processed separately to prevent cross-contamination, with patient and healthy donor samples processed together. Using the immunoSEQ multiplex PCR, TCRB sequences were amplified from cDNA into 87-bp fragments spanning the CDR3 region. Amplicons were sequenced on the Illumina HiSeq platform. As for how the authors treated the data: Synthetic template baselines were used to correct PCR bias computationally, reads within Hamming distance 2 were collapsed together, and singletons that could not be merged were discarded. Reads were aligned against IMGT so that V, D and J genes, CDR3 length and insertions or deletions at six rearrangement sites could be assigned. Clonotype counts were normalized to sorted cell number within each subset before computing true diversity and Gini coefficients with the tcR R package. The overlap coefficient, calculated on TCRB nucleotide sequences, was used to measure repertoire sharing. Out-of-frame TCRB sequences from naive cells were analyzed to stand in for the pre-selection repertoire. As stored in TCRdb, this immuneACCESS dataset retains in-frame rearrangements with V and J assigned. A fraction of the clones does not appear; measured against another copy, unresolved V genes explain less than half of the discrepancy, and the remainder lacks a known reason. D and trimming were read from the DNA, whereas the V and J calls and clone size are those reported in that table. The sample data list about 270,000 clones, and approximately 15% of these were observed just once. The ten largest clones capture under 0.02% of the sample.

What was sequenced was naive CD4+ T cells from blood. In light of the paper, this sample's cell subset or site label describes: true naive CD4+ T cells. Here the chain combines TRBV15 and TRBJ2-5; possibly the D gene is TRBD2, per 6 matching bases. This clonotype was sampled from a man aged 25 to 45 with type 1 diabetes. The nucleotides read TGTGCCACCAGCAGAGGCGACGGGGGTCAGGAGACCCAGTACTTC. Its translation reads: CATSRGDGGQETQYF.